The T cell receptor (beta chain) under discussion was sequenced for a study of T cell responses to AZD1222 COVID-19 vaccine. Background on the study: Pooling of second doses given at about 4 or about 12 weeks was done. Study observations and caveats: Researchers took repertoire samples only after the peak T cell response had come.

This CDR3 comprises 12 residues. With 6 bases clipped from V and 4 bases from J, the junction kept 3 bases outside the gene matches. Germline lookup yields CDR1 MNHEY and CDR2 SVGAGI. Measured with immunoSEQ multiplex PCR; TCRdb has only the in-frame clones, and not every one. The sample records 130,000 to 150,000 clones, around 91% being singletons. Worth noting for this clone: Its antigen remains unknown.

The receptor's source is an adult in good health. V and J are TRBV6-5 and TRBJ2-7, with 7 bases that match TRBD1. The source was peripheral blood, collected on day 0 of AZD1222 vaccination. Written as DNA, the CDR3 is TGTGCCAGCAGAAACAGGGGTTACGAGCAGTACTTC. As protein: CASRNRGYEQYF.